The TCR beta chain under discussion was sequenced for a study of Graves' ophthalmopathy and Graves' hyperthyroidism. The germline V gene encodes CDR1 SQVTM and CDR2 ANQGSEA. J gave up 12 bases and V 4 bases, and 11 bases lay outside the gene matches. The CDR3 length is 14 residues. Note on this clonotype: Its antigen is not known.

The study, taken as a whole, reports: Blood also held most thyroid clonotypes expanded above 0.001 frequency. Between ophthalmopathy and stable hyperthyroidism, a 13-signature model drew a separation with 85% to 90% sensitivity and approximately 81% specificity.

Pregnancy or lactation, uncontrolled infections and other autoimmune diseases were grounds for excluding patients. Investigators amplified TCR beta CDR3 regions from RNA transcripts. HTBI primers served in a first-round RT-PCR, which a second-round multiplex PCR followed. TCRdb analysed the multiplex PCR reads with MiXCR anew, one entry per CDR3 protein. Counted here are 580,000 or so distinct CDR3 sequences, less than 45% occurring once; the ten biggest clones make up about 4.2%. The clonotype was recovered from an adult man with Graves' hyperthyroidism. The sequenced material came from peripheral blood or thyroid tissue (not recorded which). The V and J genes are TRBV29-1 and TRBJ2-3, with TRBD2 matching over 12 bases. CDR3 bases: TGCAGCGTTGTACTAGCGGGGGGACACTGGTCCCAGTATTTT. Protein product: CSVVLAGGHWSQYF.